Each of the 14 T cell receptor beta chains below was sequenced from the same sample in a study of OX40 agonist ivuxolimab in advanced cancers. The library was generated by the immunoSEQ multiplex PCR assay. The clones in this table, taken by TCRdb from immuneACCESS, are in-frame only. Not every clone is retained; where verified, under half of the shortfall comes from an unresolved V gene, and the cause of the rest is unknown. Within this sample are roughly 23,000 clones, with 83% of them counted one time only. The ten largest clones add up to 20% of the sample. The specimen was CD4+ or CD8+ T cells sorted from blood, collected in a trial of the OX40 agonist ivuxolimab. Source of these receptors: an adult with an advanced solid tumor such as melanoma, head and neck, liver or kidney cancer.

The V and J genes are TRBV9 and TRBJ2-1; a weak D match, TRBD1 (5 bases). V shed 4 bases and J shed 7 bases, with 21 bases lying between them. Germline V gene sequence: CDR1 SGDLS, CDR2 YYNGEE. The CDR3 has 16 residues. In DNA form, the CDR3 reads TGTGCCAGCAGCCTTAGGGAAGGGGTAATCTTAAATGAGCAGTTCTTC. Protein sequence: CASSLREGVILNEQFF.

The V call is TRBV2, the J call TRBJ2-2; D perhaps matches TRBD2 (6 bases). The CDR3 length is 15 residues. V was pared by 7 bases and J by 5 bases, with 17 bases between. Looked up from germline, CDR1 is SNHLY and CDR2 is FYNNEI. CDR3 sequence: CASTGTAGGTGELFF. Here the CDR3 DNA reads TGTGCCAGCACGGGGACCGCCGGGGGAACCGGGGAGCTGTTTTTT.

The CDR3 here is CASRQATTEAFF. DNA of the CDR3: TGTGCCAGCAGGCAAGCTACAACTGAAGCTTTCTTT. The chain uses TRBV6-5 and TRBJ1-1; the D is unclear. Per germline, CDR1 MNHEY and CDR2 SVGAGI. V lost 6 bases, J lost 5 bases, and 10 bases lay in between. This CDR3 is built from 12 residues.

This clone was detected a few times. The J gene is TRBJ2-3, the V gene TRBV4-2; 12 positions agree with TRBD2. CDR3 length: 17 amino acids. CDR1 and CDR2 from the germline V gene are LGHNA and YNFKEQ. Trimming took 0 bases from V and 4 from J; bases not matched to a gene: 5. In nucleotides, the CDR3 is TGTGCCAGCAGCCAAGAGCTAGCGGGGGGGCCTTCAGATACGCAGTATTTT. Translated: CASSQELAGGPSDTQYF.

The gene calls are TRBV6-6 and TRBJ2-7; D unresolved. V lost 2 bases and J lost 2, with 4 bases in between. The CDR3 is made up of 12 amino acids. Germline values: CDR1 MNHNY, CDR2 SVGAGI (reference sequence). The CDR3 nucleotides are TGTGCCAGCAGTTACCAAACCTACGAGCAGTACTTC. Translated, it gives CASSYQTYEQYF.

The chain uses TRBV7-9 and TRBJ1-1; D remains ambiguous. Trimming removed 4 bases from V and 2 bases from J, with 5 bases in between. The CDR3 has 12 amino acids. Looked up from germline, CDR1 is SEHNR and CDR2 is FQNEAQ (reference sequence). CDR3 DNA sequence: TGTGCCAGCAGCTACAGTAACACTGAAGCTTTCTTT. Amino acids: CASSYSNTEAFF.

The rearrangement uses TRBV5-1 and TRBJ1-1, with 10 nucleotides matching TRBD1. The germline V gene has CDR1 SGHRS and CDR2 YFSETQ. V was clipped by 4 bases and J by 4 bases; unmatched bases: 4. This CDR3 has 14 residues. The CDR3 coding sequence is TGCGCCAGCAGCGGACAGGGGGAAGGCACTGAAGCTTTCTTT. As protein: CASSGQGEGTEAFF.

The rearrangement joins TRBV11-2 to TRBJ2-7; D call uncertain. CDR3 length equals 15 residues. V shed 5 bases and J shed 0 bases, with 14 bases lying between them. CDR1 is SGHAT, CDR2 FQNNGV, per germline. The CDR3 is CASSRHDISSYEQYF. For the CDR3, the DNA is TGTGCCAGCAGCCGCCACGACATTTCCTCCTACGAGCAGTACTTC.

This chain links TRBV6-5 with TRBJ2-7, with TRBD1 identical over 10 bases. The trim removed 5 bases at V and 2 bases at J, leaving 6 bases unmatched. Germline CDR1 reads MNHEY; CDR2 reads SVGAGI. The CDR3 is 15 amino acids. The CDR3 region has the DNA TGTGCCAGCAGTCCCTCCGGACAGGGGGCCTACGAGCAGTACTTC. As protein: CASSPSGQGAYEQYF.

The chain links TRBV15 to TRBJ1-5; D gene unclear. Germline lookup yields CDR1 LNHNV and CDR2 YYDKDF (reference sequence). Trimming removed 5 bases from V and 2 bases from J, with 10 bases in between. The CDR3 runs to 14 residues. CDR3 sequence: CATSFQKGNQPQHF. The CDR3 nucleotides read TGTGCCACCAGCTTTCAGAAGGGCAATCAGCCCCAGCATTTT.

V and J are TRBV19 and TRBJ1-3; D remains unclear. Trimming removed 5 bases from V and 2 bases from J, with 13 bases in between. The CDR3 is 15 residues long. Germline CDR1 reads LNHDA; CDR2 reads SQIVND (reference sequence). The CDR3 coding sequence is TGTGCCAGTAGTTCCTCGGGATCCCCTGGAAACACCATATATTTT. This translates into CASSSSGSPGNTIYF.

This rearrangement joins TRBV27 to TRBJ1-1; D not certain. The CDR3 has 14 amino acids. The germline CDR1 and CDR2 sequences are MNHEY and SMNVEV (reference sequence). The V and J ends lost 7 bases and 2 bases respectively, with 14 bases between them. The CDR3 nucleotides read TGTGCCAGCACCCCGACCGAGTTAAACACTGAAGCTTTCTTT. Its protein product is CASTPTELNTEAFF.

In nucleotides, the CDR3 is TGTGCCACCAGGGTGACAGGGCGGGGCAATGAGCAGTTCTTC. The encoded protein is CATRVTGRGNEQFF. The genes are TRBV7-8 and TRBJ2-1, with D perhaps matching TRBD1 (7 bases). Germline V CDR1 and CDR2: SGHVS, FQNEAQ. Between the trimmed V and J ends, which lost 10 bases and 6 bases, there was a span of 19 bases. This CDR3 region has 14 residues.

The CDR3 is CASSTGLAGVNEQFF. CDR3 bases: TGTGCCAGCAGTACCGGACTAGCGGGGGTCAATGAGCAGTTCTTC. The rearrangement joins TRBV6-5 to TRBJ2-1, with 13 bases identical to TRBD2. The germline V gene encodes CDR1 MNHEY and CDR2 SVGAGI. Germline trimming cut 5 bases from V and 6 bases from J; bases unmatched to any gene: 4. CDR3 length equals 15 residues.